Included here is one T cell receptor (beta chain) sequence, with context. This clone was seen just once. Its antigen is unknown. No base quality information exists; no much larger clone differs at one position. Using the deep immunoSEQ assay, TCR CDR3 regions were amplified from genomic DNA by multiplex PCR. Extracted genomic DNA from each cell subset was distributed evenly across all wells of several immunoSEQ 96-well plates, and each plate was treated as a replicate. For sorted subsets, 150 to 250 ng of genomic DNA, equivalent to some 30,000 T cell genomes, went into each replicate PCR. Purified libraries were measured with a Qubit 3.0 fluorometer, size-checked on a Bioanalyzer 2100, and measured again with the KAPA Library Quantification kit. A separate single-read 150-cycle Illumina NextSeq 550 flow cell was used to sequence each immunoSEQ 96-well plate. As for the authors' bioinformatics: Because the immunoSEQ output included only junctional sequences and no quality scores, the filtering could not be the same as the filtering used for full-length reads. To assign V/J genes and CDR3, sequences were annotated using PyIR, a Python wrapper for IgBLAST v1.9, with IMGT germline references. Reads were removed for weak V/J assignments (E-value above 1e-6), missing CDR3, stop codons, out-of-frame junctions, or ambiguous translated residues. V3J clonotypes were defined as sequences sharing the same inferred V gene, J gene, and CDR3 amino acid sequence. To compute the percentage overlap between repertoires, the number of shared unique clonotypes was divided by the size of the smaller repertoire. Richness of each repertoire was evaluated using RTK rarefaction, the Chao1 estimator, and Recon v2.1 estimates of unobserved clonotypes. Generation probabilities for all TCRbeta clonotypes obtained by the gDNA method from a few donors were computed using OLGA. TCRdb retrieved this table from immuneACCESS and kept in-frame rearrangements only. Not all clones are present; in checked studies, unresolved V genes account for under half, and no reason is known for the remainder. V, J and clone size are taken as reported in that table, and D and trimming were inferred from the DNA itself. The sample has 2 million to 2.5 million clones on record, about 94% of them singletons. The top ten clones comprise around 0.13% of the sample.

Donors were healthy HIV-negative adults with no recently reported acute infections or vaccinations. All donors were Caucasian adults living in Nashville, Tennessee, USA. Magnetic negative selection was used to enrich CD4+ T cells, after which naive cells were positively selected on CD45RA and the negative fraction became the memory subset. After blood collection by leukapheresis, PBMCs were isolated using Ficoll-Histopaque density gradient centrifugation and then cryopreserved in the vapor phase of liquid nitrogen. Analytical flow cytometry was used to check the purity and quantity of each magnetically sorted T cell population. Genomic DNA was isolated from each sorted fraction and quantified by UV absorbance on a Nanodrop 2000c. Unmatched junction bases come to 7, with V trimmed by 4 bases and J by 4 bases. The germline V gene encodes CDR1 MNHEY and CDR2 SVGAGI. Including cysteine and phenylalanine, the CDR3 has 15 amino acids. Only CDR3 DNA remains: 45 bases, in frame from the first base.

These data are taken from a study of shared clonotypes between healthy human individuals (TCRdb year 2020). Study-wide context: A couple of women and a few men aged 18 to 49 years were included in the cohort. Per donor, three plates each were used for CD4 naive and CD4 memory, two for CD8 naive, and one for CD8 memory. To estimate repertoire size and how much clonotype sharing occurs between individuals, the study deeply sequenced the blood TCR repertoires of a handful of healthy adults. To increase sequencing depth and limit assay-specific biases, TCR repertoire library preparation and sequencing were carried out by different laboratories using diverse techniques. Each donor's leukapheresis produced roughly between roughly 0.85 and 10 billion PBMCs.

Study-wide findings and limitations: Because the study included a small number of donors, the genetic and exposure-history diversity represented was limited. Pairwise subsampling led to the expectation that sequencing depth would affect the degree of clonotype sharing among donors. Sampling was restricted to blood, and TCR repertoires in tissues likely differ from the TCR repertoires found in blood. Even with the large sequencing depth, rarefaction of the sorted-subset datasets indicated that sequencing was incomplete. Compared with non-shared clonotypes, the clonotypes found in all four sorted-subset donors had higher generation probabilities. Naive subsets generally had larger estimated clonotype richness than memory subsets. Roughly 5% of naive CD4, around 3.5% of naive CD8, around 2.3% of memory CD4, and 0.35% to 0.4% of memory CD8 clonotypes were shared across a few donors.

The source of this sequence is a man younger than 35 in good health. The chain couples TRBV6-5 to TRBJ2-7, with 10 bases aligning to TRBD2. What was sequenced was naive CD4+ T cells sorted from blood. The sample's cell subset or site label, decoded: CD45RA+ positively selected. CDR3 region: CASSSSGGAFYEQYF. The base sequence is TGTGCCAGCAGTTCGAGCGGGGGGGCCTTTTACGAGCAGTACTTC.